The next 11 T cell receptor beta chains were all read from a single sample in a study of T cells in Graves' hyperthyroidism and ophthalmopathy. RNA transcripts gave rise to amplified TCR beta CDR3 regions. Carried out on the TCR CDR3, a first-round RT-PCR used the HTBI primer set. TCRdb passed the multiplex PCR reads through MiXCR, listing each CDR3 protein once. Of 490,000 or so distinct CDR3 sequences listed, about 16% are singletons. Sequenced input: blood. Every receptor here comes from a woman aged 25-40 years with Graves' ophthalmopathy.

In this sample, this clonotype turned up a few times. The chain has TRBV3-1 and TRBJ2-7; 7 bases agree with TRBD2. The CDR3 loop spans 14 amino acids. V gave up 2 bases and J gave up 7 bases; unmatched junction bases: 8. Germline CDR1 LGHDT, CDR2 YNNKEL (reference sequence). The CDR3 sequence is CASSQYGRTSEQYF. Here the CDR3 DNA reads TGTGCCAGCAGCCAATACGGGAGGACCTCTGAGCAGTACTTC.

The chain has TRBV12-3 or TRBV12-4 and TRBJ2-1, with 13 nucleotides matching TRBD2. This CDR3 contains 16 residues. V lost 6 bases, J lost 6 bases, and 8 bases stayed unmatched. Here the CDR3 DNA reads TGTGCCAGCAGCCACCCGGGACTAGCGGGAAGCAATGAGCAGTTCTTC. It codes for CASSHPGLAGSNEQFF.

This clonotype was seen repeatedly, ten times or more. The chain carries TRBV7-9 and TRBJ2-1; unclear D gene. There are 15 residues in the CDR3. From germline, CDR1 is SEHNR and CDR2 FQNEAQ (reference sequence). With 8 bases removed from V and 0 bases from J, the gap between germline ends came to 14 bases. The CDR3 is CASDRMGFSYNEQFF. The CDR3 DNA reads TGTGCCAGCGACCGTATGGGATTCTCCTACAATGAGCAGTTCTTC.

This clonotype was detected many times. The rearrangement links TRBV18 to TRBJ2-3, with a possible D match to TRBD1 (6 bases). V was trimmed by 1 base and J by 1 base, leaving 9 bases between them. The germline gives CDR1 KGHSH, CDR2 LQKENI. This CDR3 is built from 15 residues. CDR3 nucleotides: TGTGCCAGCTCACCACACAGGGAGCGCACAGATACGCAGTATTTT. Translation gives CASSPHRERTDTQYF.

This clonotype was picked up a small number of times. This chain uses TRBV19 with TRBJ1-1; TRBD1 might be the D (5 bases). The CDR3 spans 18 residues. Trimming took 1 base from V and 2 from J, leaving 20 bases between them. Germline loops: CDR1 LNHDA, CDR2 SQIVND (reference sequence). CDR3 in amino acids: CASSIVTLLGDLNTEAFF. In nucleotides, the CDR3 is TGTGCCAGTAGTATAGTTACCCTCCTAGGGGACCTAAACACTGAAGCTTTCTTT.

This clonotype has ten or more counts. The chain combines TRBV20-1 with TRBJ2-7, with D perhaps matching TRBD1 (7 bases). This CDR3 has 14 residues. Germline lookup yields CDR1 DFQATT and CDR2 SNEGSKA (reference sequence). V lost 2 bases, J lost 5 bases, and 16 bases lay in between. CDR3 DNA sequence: TGCAGTGCTAGACTTCCAGGGGGGCTGAACGAGCAGTACTTC. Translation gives CSARLPGGLNEQYF.

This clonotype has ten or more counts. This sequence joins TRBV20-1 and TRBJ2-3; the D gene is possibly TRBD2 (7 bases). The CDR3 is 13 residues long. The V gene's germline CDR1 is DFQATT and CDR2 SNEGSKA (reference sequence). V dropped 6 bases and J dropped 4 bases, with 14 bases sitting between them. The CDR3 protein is CSAGRGLADTQYF. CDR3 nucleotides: TGCAGTGCGGGGAGGGGGTTGGCAGATACGCAGTATTTT.

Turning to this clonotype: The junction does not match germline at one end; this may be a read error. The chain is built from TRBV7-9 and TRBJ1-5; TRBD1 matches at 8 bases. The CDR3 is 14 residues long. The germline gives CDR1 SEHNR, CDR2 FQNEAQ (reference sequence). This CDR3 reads CANSSTGGALPQHF. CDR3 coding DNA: TGTGCCAACAGCTCCACAGGGGGGGCACTGCCCCAGCATTTT. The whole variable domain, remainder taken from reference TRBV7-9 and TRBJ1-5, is DTGVSQNPRHKITKRGQNVTFRCDPISEHNRLYWYRQTLGQGPEFLTYFQNEAQLEKSRLLSDRFSAERPKGSFSTLEIQRTEQGDSAMYLCANSSTGGALPQHFGDGTRLSIL.

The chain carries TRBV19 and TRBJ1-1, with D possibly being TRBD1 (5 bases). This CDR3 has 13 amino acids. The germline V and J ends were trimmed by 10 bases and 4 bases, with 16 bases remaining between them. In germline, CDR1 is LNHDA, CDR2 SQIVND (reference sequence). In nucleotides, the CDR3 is TGTGCCACCTCGGACTCAAGGGGCACTGAAGCTTTCTTT. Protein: CATSDSRGTEAFF.

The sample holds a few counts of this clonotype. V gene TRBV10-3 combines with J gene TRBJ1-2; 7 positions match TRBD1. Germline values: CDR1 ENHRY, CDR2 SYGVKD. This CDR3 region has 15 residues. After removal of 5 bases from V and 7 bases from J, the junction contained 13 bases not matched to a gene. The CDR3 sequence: CAISSEVARGVGYTF. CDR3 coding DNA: TGTGCCATCAGTTCAGAAGTGGCCAGGGGGGTTGGCTACACCTTC.

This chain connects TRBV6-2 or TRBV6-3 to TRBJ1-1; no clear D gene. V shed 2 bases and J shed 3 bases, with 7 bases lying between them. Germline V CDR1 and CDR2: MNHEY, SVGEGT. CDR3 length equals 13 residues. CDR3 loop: CASSYGSDTEAFF. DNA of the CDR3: TGTGCCAGCAGTTACGGTTCGGACACTGAAGCTTTCTTT.